This T cell receptor (beta chain) was found in a study of long-term antiretroviral therapy in people with HIV. The study, taken as a whole, reports: Control repertoires displayed wider CDR3 length ranges than the HIV repertoires. Post-treatment diversity went higher with ART but stayed below transplant donor controls.

Germline lookup yields CDR1 SGDLS and CDR2 YYNGEE. This CDR3 region has 14 residues. Deletions cut 2 bases from V and 4 bases from J, with 12 bases between. About this clone itself: The antigen remains unidentified.

The assay, immunoSEQ v3.0, was run at survey level. Profiled with immunoSEQ multiplex PCR; TCRdb holds only in-frame clones, not every one. The repertoire holds under 30,000 clones, with about four fifths as singletons. The receptor comes from a woman aged 18-35 years with HIV. The starting material was unsorted PBMCs, obtained at the start of antiretroviral therapy, before treatment. This chain uses TRBV9 with TRBJ1-1; no reliable D call. The CDR3 protein is CASSVSSESTEAFF. CDR3 coding DNA: TGTGCCAGCAGCGTTAGCTCGGAGAGCACTGAAGCTTTCTTT.